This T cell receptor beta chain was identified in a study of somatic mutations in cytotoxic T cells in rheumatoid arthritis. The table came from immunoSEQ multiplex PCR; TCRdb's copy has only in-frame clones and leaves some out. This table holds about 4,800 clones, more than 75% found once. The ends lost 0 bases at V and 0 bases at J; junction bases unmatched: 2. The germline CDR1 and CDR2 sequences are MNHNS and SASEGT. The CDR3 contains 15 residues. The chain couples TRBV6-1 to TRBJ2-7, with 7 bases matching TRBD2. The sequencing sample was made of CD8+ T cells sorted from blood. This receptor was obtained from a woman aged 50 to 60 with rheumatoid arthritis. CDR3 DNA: TGTGCCAGCAGTGAAGCGGGGGGGAGCTCCTACGAGCAGTACTTC. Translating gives CASSEAGGSSYEQYF.